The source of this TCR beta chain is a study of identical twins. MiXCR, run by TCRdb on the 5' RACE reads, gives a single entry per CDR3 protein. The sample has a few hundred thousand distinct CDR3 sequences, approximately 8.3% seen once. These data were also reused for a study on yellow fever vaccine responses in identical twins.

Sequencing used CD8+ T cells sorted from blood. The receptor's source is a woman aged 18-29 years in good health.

In DNA, the CDR3 is TGTGCCAGCAGTGATGGGAGGCATCCTGGCTACACCTTC. It encodes CASSDGRHPGYTF. The chain recombines TRBV6-1 with TRBJ1-2; no firm D call. The CDR3 spans 13 residues. V was pared by 3 bases and J by 7 bases, with 12 bases between. Germline V gene data show CDR1 as MNHNS and CDR2 as SASEGT.